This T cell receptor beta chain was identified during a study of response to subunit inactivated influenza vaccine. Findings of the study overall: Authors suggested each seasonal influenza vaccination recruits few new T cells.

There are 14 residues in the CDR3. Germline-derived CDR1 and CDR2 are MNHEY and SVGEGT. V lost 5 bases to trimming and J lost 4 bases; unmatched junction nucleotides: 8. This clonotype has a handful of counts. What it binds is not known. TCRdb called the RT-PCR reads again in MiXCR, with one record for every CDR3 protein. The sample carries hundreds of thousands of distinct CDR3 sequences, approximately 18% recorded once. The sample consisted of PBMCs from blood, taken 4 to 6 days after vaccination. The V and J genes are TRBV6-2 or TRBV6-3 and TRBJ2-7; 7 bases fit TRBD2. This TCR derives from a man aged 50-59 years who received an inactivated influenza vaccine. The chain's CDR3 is CASSLRGRIYEQYF. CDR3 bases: TGTGCCAGCAGTCTGCGGGGGAGAATATACGAGCAGTACTTC.